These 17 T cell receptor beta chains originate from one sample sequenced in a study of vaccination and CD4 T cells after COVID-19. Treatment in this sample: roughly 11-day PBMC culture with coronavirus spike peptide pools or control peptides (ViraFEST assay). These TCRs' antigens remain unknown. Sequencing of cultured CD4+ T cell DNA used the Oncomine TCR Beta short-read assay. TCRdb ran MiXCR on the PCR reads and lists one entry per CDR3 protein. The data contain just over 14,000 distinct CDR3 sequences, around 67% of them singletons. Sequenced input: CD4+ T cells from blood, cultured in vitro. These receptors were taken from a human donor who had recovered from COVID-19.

This CDR3 is CASSYSMRTGGNEQFF. The CDR3 nucleotides are TGTGCCAGCAGTTACTCGATGCGGACAGGGGGGAATGAGCAGTTCTTC. The V and J genes are TRBV6-5 and TRBJ2-1, with TRBD1 matching over 10 bases. CDR1 and CDR2 from the germline V gene are MNHEY and SVGAGI. The CDR3 has 16 amino acids. The V and J ends lost 0 bases and 7 bases, in that order; junction bases with no gene match: 6.

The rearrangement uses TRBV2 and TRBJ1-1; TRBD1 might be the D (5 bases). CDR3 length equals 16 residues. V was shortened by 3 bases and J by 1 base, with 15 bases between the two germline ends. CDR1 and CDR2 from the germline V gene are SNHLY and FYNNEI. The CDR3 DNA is TGTGCCAGCAGTGATACGGCCGTGACAGCGAACACTGAAGCTTTCTTT. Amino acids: CASSDTAVTANTEAFF.

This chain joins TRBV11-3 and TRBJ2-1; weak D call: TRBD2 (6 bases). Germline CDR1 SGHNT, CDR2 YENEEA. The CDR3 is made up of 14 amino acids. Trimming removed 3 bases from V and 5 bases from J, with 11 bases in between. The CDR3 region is CASSFTSRHNEQFF. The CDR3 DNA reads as TGTGCCAGCAGCTTCACTAGCCGACACAATGAGCAGTTCTTC.

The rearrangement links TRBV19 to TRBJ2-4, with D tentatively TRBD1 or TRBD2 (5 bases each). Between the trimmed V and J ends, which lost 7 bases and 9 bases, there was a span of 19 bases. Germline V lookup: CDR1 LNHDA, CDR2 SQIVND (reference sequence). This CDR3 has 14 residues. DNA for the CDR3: TGTGCCAGTAACCGGGGCTTCGGGCAGGGCATTCAGTACTTC. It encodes CASNRGFGQGIQYF.

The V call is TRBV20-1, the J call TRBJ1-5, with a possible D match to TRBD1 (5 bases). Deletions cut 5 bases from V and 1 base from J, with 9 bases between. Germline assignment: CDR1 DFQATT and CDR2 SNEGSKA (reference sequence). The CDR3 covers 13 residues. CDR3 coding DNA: TGCAGTGCTTGGCAGGGAAGCAATCAGCCCCAGCATTTT. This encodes CSAWQGSNQPQHF.

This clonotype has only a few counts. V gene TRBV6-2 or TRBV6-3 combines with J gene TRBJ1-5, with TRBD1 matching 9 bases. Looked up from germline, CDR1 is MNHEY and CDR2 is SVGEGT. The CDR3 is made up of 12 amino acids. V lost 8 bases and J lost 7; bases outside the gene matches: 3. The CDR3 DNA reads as TGTGCCAGCGGGACAGGGCTCCAGCCCCAGCATTTT. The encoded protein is CASGTGLQPQHF.

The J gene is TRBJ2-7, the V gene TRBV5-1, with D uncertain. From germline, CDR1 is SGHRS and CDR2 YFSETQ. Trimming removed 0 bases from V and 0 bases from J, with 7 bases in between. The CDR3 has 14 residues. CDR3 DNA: TGCGCCAGCAGCTTGGAGGTTAGCTCCTACGAGCAGTACTTC. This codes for CASSLEVSSYEQYF.

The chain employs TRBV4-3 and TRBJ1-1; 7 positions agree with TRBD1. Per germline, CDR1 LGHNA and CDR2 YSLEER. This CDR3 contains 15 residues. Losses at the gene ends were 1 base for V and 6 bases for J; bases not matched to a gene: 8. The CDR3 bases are TGCGCCAGCAGCCAAGCCACAGGGGTGGGGGCTGAAGCTTTCTTT. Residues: CASSQATGVGAEAFF.

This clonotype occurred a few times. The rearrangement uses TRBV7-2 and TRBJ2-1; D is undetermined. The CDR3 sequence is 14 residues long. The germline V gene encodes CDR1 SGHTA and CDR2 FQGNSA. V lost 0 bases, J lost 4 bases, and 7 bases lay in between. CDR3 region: CASSLAVQYNEQFF. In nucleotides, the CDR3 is TGTGCCAGCAGCTTAGCGGTACAGTACAATGAGCAGTTCTTC.

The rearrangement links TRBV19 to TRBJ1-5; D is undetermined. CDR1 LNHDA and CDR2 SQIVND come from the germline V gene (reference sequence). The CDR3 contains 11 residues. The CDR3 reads CAVGRNQPQHF. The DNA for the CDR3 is TGTGCAGTGGGCCGAAATCAGCCCCAGCATTTT.

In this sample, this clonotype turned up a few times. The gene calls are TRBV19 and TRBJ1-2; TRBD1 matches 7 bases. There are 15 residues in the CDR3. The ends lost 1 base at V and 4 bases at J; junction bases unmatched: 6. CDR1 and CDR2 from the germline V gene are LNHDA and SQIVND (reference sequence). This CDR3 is CASSIGWDSIYGYTF. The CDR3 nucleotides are TGTGCCAGTAGTATAGGCTGGGACAGCATCTATGGCTACACCTTC. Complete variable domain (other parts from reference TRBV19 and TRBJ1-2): DGGITQSPKYLFRKEGQNVTLSCEQNLNHDAMYWYRQDPGQGLRLIYYSQIVNDFQKGDIAEGYSVSREKKESFPLTVTSAQKNPTAFYLCASSIGWDSIYGYTFGSGTRLTVV.

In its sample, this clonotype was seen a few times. Here the CDR3 reads CASSIMTGDGTEAFF. CDR3 DNA: TGTGCCAGCAGCATAATGACAGGGGATGGCACTGAAGCTTTCTTT. The chain is built from TRBV7-9 and TRBJ1-1, with TRBD1 matching 8 bases. The CDR3 is made up of 15 amino acids. Germline CDR1 reads SEHNR; CDR2 reads FQNEAQ (reference sequence). V dropped 5 bases and J dropped 4; count of bases not matched to a gene: 9.

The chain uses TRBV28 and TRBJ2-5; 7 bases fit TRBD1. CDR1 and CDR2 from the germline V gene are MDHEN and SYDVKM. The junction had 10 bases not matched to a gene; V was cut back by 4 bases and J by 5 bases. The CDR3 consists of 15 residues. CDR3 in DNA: TGTGCCAGCAGTTCAGAGGGGGCGCGTGGGGAGACCCAGTACTTC. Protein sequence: CASSSEGARGETQYF. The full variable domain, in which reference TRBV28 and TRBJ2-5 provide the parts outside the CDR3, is DVKVTQSSRYLVKRTGEKVFLECVQDMDHENMFWYRQDPGLGLRLIYFSYDVKMKEKGDIPEGYSVSREKKERFSLILESASTNQTSMYLCASSSEGARGETQYFGPGTRLLVL.

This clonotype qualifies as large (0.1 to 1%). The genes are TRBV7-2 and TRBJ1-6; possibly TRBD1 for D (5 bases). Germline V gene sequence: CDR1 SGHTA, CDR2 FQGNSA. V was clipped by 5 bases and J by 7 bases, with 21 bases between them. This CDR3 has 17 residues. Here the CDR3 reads CASSHLGPPSSNSPLHF. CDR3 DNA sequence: TGTGCCAGCAGCCATCTGGGGCCCCCCTCTAGCAATTCACCCCTCCACTTT.

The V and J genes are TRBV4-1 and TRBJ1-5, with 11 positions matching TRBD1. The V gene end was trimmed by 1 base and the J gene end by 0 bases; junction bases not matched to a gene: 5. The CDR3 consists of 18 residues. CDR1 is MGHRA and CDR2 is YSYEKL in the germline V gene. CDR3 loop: CASSQVGQGGYSNQPQHF. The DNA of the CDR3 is TGCGCCAGCAGCCAAGTGGGACAGGGGGGTTATAGCAATCAGCCCCAGCATTTT.

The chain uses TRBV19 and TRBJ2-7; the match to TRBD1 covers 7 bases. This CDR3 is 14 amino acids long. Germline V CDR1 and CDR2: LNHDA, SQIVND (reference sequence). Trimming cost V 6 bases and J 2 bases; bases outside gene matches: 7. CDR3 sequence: CASSSWDSPYEQYF. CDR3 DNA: TGTGCCAGTAGCTCTTGGGACAGCCCCTACGAGCAGTACTTC.

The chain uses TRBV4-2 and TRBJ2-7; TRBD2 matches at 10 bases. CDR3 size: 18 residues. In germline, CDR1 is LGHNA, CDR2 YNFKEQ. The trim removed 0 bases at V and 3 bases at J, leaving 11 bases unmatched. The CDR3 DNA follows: TGTGCCAGCAGCCAAGAGGGGGGCCTAGCGGGAGACCGCTACGAGCAGTACTTC. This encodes CASSQEGGLAGDRYEQYF.